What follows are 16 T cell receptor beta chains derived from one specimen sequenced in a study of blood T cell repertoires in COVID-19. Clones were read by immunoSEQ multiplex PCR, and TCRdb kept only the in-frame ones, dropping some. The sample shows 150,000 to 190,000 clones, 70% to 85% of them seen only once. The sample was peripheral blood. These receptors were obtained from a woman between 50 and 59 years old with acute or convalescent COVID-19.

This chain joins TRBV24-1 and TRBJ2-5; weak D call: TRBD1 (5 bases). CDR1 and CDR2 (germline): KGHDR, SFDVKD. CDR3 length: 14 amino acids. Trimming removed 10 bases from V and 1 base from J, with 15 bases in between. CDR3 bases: TGTGCCACTTCGCAGGGTACAGGCCAAGAGACCCAGTACTTC. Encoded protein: CATSQGTGQETQYF.

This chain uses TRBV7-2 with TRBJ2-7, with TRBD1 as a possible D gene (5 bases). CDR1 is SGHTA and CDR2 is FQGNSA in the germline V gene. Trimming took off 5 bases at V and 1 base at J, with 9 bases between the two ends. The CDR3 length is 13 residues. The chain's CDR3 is CASSTRQSYEQYF. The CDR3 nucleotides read TGTGCCAGCAGCACGAGACAGTCCTACGAGCAGTACTTC.

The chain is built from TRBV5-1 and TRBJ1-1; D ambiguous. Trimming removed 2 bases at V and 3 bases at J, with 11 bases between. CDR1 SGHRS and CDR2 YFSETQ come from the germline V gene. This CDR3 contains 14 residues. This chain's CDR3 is CASSFPGGDTEAFF. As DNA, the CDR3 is TGCGCCAGCAGCTTCCCCGGAGGAGACACTGAAGCTTTCTTT.

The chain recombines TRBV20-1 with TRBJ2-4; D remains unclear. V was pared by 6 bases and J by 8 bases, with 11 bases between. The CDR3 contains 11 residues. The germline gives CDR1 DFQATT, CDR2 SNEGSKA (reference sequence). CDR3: CSAEMVDIQYF. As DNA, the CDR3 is TGCAGTGCCGAGATGGTAGACATTCAGTACTTC.

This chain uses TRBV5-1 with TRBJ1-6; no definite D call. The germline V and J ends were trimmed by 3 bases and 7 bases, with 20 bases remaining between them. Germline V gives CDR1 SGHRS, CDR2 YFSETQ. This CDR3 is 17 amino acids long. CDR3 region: CASSSREGWEKNSPLHF. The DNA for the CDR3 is TGCGCCAGCAGCTCCCGGGAAGGATGGGAAAAAAATTCACCCCTCCACTTT.

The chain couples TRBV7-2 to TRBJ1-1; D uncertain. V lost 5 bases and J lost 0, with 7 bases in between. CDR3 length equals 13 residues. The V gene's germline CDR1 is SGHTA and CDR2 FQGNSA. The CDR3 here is CASSPHMNTEAFF. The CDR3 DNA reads TGTGCCAGCAGCCCCCACATGAACACTGAAGCTTTCTTT.

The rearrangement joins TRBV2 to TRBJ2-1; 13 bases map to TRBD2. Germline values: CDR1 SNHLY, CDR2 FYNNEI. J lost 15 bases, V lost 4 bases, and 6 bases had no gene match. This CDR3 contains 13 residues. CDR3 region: CASSGTSGGAPFF. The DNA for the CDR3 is TGTGCCAGCAGTGGAACTAGCGGGGGGGCCCCGTTCTTC.

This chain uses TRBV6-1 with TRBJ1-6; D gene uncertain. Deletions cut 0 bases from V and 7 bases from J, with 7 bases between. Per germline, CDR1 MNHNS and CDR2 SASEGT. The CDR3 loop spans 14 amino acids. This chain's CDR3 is CASSEAGGNSPLHF. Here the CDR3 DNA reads TGTGCCAGCAGTGAAGCCGGAGGGAATTCACCCCTCCACTTT.

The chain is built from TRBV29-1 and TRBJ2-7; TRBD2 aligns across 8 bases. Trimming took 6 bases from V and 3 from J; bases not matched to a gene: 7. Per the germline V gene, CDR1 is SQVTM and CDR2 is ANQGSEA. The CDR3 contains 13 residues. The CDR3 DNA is TGCAGCGTCCGGGGGGGCCGTTTCTACGAGCAGTACTTC. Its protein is CSVRGGRFYEQYF.

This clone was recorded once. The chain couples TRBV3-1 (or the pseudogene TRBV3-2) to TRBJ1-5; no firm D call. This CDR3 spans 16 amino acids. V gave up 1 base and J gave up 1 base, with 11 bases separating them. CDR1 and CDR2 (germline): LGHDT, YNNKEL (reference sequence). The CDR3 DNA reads TGTGCCAGCAGCCAAGGGGGAGGGTGGAGCAATCAGCCCCAGCATTTT. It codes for CASSQGGGWSNQPQHF.

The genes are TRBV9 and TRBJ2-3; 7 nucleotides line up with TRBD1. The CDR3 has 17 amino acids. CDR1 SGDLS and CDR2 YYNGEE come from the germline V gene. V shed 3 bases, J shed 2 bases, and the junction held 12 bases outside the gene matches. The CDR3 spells CASSAWDSPRSTDTQYF. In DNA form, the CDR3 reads TGTGCCAGCAGCGCGTGGGACAGCCCTCGGTCCACAGATACGCAGTATTTT. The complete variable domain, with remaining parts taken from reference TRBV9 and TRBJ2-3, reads DSGVTQTPKHLITATGQRVTLRCSPRSGDLSVYWYQQSLDQGLQFLIQYYNGEERAKGNILERFSAQQFPDLHSELNLSSLELGDSALYFCASSAWDSPRSTDTQYFGPGTRLTVL.

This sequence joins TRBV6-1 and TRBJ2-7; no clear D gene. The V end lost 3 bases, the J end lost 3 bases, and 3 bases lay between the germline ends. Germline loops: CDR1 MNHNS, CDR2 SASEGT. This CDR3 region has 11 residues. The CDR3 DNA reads TGTGCCAGCAGTGACGGCTACGAGCAGTACTTC. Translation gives CASSDGYEQYF.

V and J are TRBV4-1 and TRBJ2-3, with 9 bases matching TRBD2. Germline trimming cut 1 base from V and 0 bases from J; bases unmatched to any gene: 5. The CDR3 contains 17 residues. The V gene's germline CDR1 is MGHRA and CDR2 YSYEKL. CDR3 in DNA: TGCGCCAGCAGCCAAGGGAGTCTAGCGGGGAGCACAGATACGCAGTATTTT. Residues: CASSQGSLAGSTDTQYF.

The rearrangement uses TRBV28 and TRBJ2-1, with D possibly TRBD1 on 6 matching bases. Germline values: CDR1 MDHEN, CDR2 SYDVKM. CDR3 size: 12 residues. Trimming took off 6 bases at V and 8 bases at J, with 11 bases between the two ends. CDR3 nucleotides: TGTGCCAGCAGCGAACAGGGCCATGAGCAGTTCTTC. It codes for CASSEQGHEQFF.

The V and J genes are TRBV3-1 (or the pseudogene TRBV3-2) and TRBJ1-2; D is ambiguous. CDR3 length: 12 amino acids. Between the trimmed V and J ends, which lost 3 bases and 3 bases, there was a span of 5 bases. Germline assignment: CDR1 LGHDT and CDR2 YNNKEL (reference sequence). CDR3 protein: CASSQGDYGYTF. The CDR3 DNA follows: TGTGCCAGCAGCCAGGGCGACTATGGCTACACCTTC.

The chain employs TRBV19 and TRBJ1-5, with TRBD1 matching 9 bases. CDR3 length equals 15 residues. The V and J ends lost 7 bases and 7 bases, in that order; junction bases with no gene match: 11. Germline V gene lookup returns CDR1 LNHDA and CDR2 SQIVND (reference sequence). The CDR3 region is CASTTPGQGGQPQHF. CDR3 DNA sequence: TGTGCCAGTACGACCCCGGGACAGGGAGGACAGCCCCAGCATTTT.